A single T cell receptor beta chain is shown here with its context. The data derive from a study of blood T cell repertoires in COVID-19. Study in general: The cDNA or gDNA used as material had been derived from T cells, B-cell-depleted T cells, or PBMCs.

Here immunoSEQ multiplex PCR was the method, and the copy in TCRdb shows in-frame clones only, minus some. The table lists tens of thousands of clones, roughly 88% of them singletons. The J segment lost 2 bases and the V segment lost 5 bases, leaving 4 bases of the junction unmatched. CDR1 is SGHTA, CDR2 FQGNSA, per germline. This CDR3 region has 14 residues. Sequences were obtained from peripheral blood. The TCR was taken from a man younger than 35 with COVID-19, enrolled during active disease. This chain joins TRBV7-2 and TRBJ2-3, with TRBD1 matching 7 bases. The CDR3 coding sequence is TGTGCCAGCAGCAGGGGGCTAGACACAGATACGCAGTATTTT. This encodes CASSRGLDTDTQYF. The complete variable domain, with remaining parts taken from reference TRBV7-2 and TRBJ2-3, reads GAGVSQSPSNKVTEKGKDVELRCDPISGHTALYWYRQSLGQGLEFLIYFQGNSAPDKSGLPSDRFSAERTGGSVSTLTIQRTQQEDSAVYLCASSRGLDTDTQYFGPGTRLTVL.